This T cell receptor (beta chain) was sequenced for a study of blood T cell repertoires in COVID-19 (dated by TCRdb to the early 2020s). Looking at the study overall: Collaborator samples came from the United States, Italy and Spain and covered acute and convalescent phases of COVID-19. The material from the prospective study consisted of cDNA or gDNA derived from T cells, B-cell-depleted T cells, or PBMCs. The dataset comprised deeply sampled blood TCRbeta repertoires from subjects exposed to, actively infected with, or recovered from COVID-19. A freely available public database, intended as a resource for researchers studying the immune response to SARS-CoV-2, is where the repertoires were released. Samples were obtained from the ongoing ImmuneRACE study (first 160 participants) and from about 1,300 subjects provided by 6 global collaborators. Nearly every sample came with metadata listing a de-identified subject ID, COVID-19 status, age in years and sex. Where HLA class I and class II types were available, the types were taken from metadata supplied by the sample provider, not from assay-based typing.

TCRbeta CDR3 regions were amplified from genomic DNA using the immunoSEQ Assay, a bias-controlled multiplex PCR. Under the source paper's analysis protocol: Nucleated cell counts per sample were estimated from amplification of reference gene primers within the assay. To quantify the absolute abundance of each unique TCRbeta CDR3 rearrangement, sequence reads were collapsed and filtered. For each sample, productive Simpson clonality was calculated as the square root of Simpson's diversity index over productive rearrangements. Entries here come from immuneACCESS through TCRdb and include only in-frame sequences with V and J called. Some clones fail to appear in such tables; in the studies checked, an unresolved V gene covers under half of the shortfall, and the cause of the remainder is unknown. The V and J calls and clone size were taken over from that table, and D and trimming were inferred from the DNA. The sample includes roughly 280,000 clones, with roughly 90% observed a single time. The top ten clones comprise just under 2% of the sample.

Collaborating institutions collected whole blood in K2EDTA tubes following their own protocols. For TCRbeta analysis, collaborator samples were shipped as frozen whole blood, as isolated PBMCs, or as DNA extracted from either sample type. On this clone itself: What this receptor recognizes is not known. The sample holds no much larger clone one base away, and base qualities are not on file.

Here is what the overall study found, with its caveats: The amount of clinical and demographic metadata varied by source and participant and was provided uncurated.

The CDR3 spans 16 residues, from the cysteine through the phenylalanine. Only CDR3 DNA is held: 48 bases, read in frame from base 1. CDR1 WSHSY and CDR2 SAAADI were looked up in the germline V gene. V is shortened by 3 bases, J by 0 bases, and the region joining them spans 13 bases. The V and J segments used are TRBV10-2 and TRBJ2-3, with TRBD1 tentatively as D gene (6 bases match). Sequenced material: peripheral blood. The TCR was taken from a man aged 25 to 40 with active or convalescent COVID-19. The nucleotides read TGCGCCAGCAGTGACCAGACAGGACCTAGCACAGATACGCAGTATTTT. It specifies CASSDQTGPSTDTQYF.